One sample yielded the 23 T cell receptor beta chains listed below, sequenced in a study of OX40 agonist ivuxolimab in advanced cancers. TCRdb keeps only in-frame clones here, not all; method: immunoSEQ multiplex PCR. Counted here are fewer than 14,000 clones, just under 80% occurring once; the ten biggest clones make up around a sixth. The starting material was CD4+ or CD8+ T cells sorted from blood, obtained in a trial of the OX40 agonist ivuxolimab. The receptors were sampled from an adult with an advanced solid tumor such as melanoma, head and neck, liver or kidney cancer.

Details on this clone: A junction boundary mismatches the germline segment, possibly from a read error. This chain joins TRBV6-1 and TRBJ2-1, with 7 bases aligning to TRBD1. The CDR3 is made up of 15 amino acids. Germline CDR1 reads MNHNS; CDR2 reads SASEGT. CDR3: CASREGQGAYNEQFF. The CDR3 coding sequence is TGTGCCAGCCGTGAGGGGCAGGGGGCCTACAATGAGCAGTTCTTC.

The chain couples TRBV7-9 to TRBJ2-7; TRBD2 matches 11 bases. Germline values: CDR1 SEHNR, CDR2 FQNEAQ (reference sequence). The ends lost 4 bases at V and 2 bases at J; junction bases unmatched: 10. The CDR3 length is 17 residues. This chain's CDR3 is CASSSRITSGGPYEQYF. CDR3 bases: TGTGCCAGCAGCTCAAGGATTACTAGCGGGGGACCCTACGAGCAGTACTTC.

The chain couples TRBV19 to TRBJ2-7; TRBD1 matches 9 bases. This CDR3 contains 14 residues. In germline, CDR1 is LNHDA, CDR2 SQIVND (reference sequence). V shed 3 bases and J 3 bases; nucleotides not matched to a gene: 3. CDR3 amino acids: CASSIGDRVYEQYF. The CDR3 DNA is TGTGCCAGTAGTATCGGGGACAGGGTCTACGAGCAGTACTTC.

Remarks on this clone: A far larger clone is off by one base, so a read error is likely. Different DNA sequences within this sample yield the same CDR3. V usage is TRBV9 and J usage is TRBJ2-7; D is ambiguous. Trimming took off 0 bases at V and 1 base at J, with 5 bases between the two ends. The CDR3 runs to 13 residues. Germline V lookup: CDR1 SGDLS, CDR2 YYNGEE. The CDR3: CASSVEGSYEQYF. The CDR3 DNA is TGTGCCAGCAGCGTAGAAGGGTCCTACGAGCAGTACTTC.

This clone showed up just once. Written as DNA, the CDR3 is TGCAGTTCCGGTAATACAGATACGCAGTATTTT. Protein: CSSGNTDTQYF. The chain links TRBV20-1 to TRBJ2-3; D gene ambiguous. The CDR3 consists of 11 residues. With 8 bases removed from V and 3 bases from J, the gap between germline ends came to 9 bases. CDR1 and CDR2 (germline): DFQATT, SNEGSKA (reference sequence).

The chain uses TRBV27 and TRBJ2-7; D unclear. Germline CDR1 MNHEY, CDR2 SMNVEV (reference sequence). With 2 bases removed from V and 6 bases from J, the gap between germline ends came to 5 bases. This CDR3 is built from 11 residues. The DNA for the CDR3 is TGTGCCAGCAGTTTAGGGTTCGAGCAGTACTTC. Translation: CASSLGFEQYF.

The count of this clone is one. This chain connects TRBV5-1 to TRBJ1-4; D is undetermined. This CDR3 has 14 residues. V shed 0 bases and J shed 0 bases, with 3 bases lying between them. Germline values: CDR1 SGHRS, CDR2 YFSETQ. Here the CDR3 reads CASSLASTNEKLFF. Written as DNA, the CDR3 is TGCGCCAGCAGCTTGGCCTCAACTAATGAAAAACTGTTTTTT.

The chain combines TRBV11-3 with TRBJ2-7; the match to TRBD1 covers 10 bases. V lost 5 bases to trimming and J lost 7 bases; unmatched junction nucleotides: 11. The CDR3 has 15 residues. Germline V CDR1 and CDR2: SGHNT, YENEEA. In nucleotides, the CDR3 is TGTGCCAGCAGCCACTCCCGGGACAGGGGACCGGAGCAGTACTTC. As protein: CASSHSRDRGPEQYF.

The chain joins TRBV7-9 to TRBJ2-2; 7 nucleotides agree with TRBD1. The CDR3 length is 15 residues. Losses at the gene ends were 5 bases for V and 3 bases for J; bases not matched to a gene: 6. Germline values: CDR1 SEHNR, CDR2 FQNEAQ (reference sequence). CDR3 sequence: CASSPARGYTGELFF. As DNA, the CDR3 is TGTGCCAGCAGCCCTGCCAGGGGGTACACCGGGGAGCTGTTTTTT.

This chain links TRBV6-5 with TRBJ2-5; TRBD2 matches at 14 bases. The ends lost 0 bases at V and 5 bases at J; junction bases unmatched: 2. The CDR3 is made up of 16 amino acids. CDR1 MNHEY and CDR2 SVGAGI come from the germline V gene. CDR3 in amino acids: CASSYSGTSGSETQYF. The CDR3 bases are TGTGCCAGCAGTTACTCAGGGACTAGCGGGAGCGAGACCCAGTACTTC.

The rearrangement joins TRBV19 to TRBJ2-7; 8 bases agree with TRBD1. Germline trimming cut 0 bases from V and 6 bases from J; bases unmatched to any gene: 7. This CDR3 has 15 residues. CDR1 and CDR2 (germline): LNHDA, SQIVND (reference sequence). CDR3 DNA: TGTGCCAGTAGTATAGATCGGGGACAGGCTCGCGAGCAGTACTTC. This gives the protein CASSIDRGQAREQYF.

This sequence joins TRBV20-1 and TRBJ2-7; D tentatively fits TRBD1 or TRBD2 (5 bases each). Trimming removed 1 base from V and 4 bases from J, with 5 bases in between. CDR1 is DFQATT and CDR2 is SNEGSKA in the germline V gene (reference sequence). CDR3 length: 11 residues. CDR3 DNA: TGCAGTGCTAGAGGGGGGTACGAGCAGTACTTC. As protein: CSARGGYEQYF.

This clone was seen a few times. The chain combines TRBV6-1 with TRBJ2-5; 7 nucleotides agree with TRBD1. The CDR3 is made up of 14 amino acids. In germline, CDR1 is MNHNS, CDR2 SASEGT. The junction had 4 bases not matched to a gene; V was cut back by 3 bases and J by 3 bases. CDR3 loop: CASSEFGTEETQYF. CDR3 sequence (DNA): TGTGCCAGCAGTGAGTTTGGGACAGAAGAGACCCAGTACTTC.

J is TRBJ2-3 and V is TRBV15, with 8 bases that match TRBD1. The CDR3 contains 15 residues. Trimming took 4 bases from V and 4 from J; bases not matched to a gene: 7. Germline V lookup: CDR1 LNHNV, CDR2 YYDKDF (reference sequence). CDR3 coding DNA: TGTGCCACCAGCACAACTTCAGGGGGCGCAGATACGCAGTATTTT. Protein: CATSTTSGGADTQYF.

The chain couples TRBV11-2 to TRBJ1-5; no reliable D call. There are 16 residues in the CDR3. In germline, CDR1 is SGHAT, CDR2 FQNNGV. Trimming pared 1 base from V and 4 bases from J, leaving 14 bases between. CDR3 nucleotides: TGTGCCAGCAGCTTAGGGGGTGATGTCCGAAATCAGCCCCAGCATTTT. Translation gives CASSLGGDVRNQPQHF.

The CDR3 DNA reads TGTGCCAGCAGACCGACAGACCCCGGCACTGAAGCTTTCTTT. Translating it yields CASRPTDPGTEAFF. V and J are TRBV7-9 and TRBJ1-1; D may be TRBD1 (5 bases). This CDR3 has 14 amino acids. Trimming left V 6 bases short and J 4 bases short, with 15 bases between. In germline, CDR1 is SEHNR, CDR2 FQNEAQ (reference sequence).

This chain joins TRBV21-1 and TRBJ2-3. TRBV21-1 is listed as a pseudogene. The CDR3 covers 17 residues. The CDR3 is CASSKGCQSIRTDTQYF. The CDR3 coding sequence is TGTGCCAGCAGCAAAGGGTGCCAGAGCATAAGGACAGATACGCAGTATTTT.

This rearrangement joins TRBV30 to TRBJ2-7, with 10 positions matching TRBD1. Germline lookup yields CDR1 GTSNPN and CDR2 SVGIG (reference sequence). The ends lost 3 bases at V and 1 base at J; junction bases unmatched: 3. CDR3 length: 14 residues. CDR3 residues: CAWSVGQGSYEQYF. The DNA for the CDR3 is TGTGCCTGGAGCGTGGGACAGGGGTCCTACGAGCAGTACTTC.

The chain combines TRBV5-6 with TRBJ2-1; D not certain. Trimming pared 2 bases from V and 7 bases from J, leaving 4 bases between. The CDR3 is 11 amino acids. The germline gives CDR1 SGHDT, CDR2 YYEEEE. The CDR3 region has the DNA TGTGCCAGCAGCTTCGAGAATGAGCAGTTCTTC. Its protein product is CASSFENEQFF.

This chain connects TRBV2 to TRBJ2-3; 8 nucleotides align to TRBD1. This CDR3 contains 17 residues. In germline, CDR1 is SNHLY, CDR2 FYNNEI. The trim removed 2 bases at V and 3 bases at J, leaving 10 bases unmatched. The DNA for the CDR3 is TGTGCCAGCAGTGAAAAAATCCAGGGGGCGGGTACAGATACGCAGTATTTT. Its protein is CASSEKIQGAGTDTQYF.

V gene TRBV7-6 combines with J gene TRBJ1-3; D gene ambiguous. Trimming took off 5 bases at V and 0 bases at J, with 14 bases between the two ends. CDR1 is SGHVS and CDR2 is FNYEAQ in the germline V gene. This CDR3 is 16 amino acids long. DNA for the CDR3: TGTGCCAGCAGCCCGGCGGGAGCCGACTCTGGAAACACCATATATTTT. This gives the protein CASSPAGADSGNTIYF.

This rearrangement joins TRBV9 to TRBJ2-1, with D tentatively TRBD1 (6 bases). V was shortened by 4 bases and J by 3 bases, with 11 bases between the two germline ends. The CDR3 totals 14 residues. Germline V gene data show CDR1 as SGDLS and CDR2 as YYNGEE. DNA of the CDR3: TGTGCCAGCAGCATCGGGGACAACTACAATGAGCAGTTCTTC. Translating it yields CASSIGDNYNEQFF.

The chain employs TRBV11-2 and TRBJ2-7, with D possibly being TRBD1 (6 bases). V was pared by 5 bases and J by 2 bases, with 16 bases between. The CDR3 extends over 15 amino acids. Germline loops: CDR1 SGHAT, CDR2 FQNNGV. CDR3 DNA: TGTGCCAGCAGCAAGTCCGGGACACCACCCTACGAGCAGTACTTC. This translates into CASSKSGTPPYEQYF.